The 14 T cell receptor beta chains in this list originate from one sample, sequenced in a study of blood T cell repertoires in COVID-19. The protocol was immunoSEQ multiplex PCR, while the TCRdb copy is restricted to in-frame clones and leaves out a portion. The sample records a few hundred thousand clones, 88% being singletons. Sequenced: peripheral blood. The receptors stem from a man aged 65 to 85 with acute or convalescent COVID-19.

The chain has TRBV6-1 and TRBJ2-7; 11 positions match TRBD1. V lost 1 base and J lost 8; bases outside the gene matches: 7. Germline V gives CDR1 MNHNS, CDR2 SASEGT. The CDR3 is 15 residues long. For the CDR3, the DNA is TGTGCCAGCAGTGAAGAGGACAGGGGGCGAATGAAGCAGTACTTC. Its protein is CASSEEDRGRMKQYF.

There are a few counts of this clone. The chain is built from TRBV6-1 and TRBJ2-1; D not resolved. Germline V CDR1 and CDR2: MNHNS, SASEGT. There are 16 residues in the CDR3. With 3 bases removed from V and 8 bases from J, the gap between germline ends came to 20 bases. In DNA form, the CDR3 reads TGTGCCAGCAGTGACACTCGCAGGCCCCCGTCCCATGAGCAGTTCTTC. This sequence encodes CASSDTRRPPSHEQFF.

The J gene is TRBJ1-1, the V gene TRBV19; 8 bases map to TRBD1. Germline loops: CDR1 LNHDA, CDR2 SQIVND (reference sequence). Trimming at V came to 3 bases and at J to 5 bases, leaving 2 bases not matched to a gene. The CDR3 is made up of 13 amino acids. CDR3 sequence: CASSMQGATEAFF. The CDR3 DNA reads as TGTGCCAGTAGTATGCAGGGGGCAACTGAAGCTTTCTTT.

This chain uses TRBV7-9 with TRBJ1-1; D perhaps matches TRBD1 (6 bases). This CDR3 comprises 14 residues. V lost 5 bases, J lost 1 base, and 11 bases lay in between. The germline gives CDR1 SEHNR, CDR2 FQNEAQ (reference sequence). The CDR3 DNA reads as TGTGCCAGCAGCCACAGGGAGACGAACACTGAAGCTTTCTTT. It specifies CASSHRETNTEAFF. Filled out from reference TRBV7-9 and TRBJ1-1, the complete variable domain reads DTGVSQNPRHKITKRGQNVTFRCDPISEHNRLYWYRQTLGQGPEFLTYFQNEAQLEKSRLLSDRFSAERPKGSFSTLEIQRTEQGDSAMYLCASSHRETNTEAFFGQGTRLTVV.

The chain combines TRBV30 with TRBJ1-6; no reliable D call. The germline V gene encodes CDR1 GTSNPN and CDR2 SVGIG (reference sequence). The CDR3 contains 17 residues. V gave up 1 base and J gave up 0 bases, with 13 bases separating them. CDR3 coding DNA: TGTGCCTGGAGTGGAGTCGCAGGTAGCTCCTATAATTCACCCCTCCACTTT. This gives the protein CAWSGVAGSSYNSPLHF. Looking up the rest from reference TRBV30 and TRBJ1-6 gives the full variable domain: SQTIHQWPATLVQPVGSPLSLECTVEGTSNPNLYWYRQAAGRGLQLLFYSVGIGQISSEVPQNLSASRPQDRQFILSSKKLLLSDSGFYLCAWSGVAGSSYNSPLHFGNGTRLTVT.

The CDR3 DNA reads TGTGCCAGCAGCAACAGGGGGCAAAACTACAATGAGCAGTTCTTC. Its protein is CASSNRGQNYNEQFF. This sequence joins TRBV7-9 and TRBJ2-1, with TRBD1 matching 9 bases. Per germline, CDR1 SEHNR and CDR2 FQNEAQ (reference sequence). Trimming took 5 bases from V and 3 from J; bases not matched to a gene: 5. The CDR3 contains 15 residues.

This clone is a singleton in its sample. This chain links TRBV27 with TRBJ2-3, with 11 bases aligning to TRBD1. Losses at the gene ends were 6 bases for V and 5 bases for J; bases not matched to a gene: 25. CDR3 length: 21 residues. Germline V gives CDR1 MNHEY, CDR2 SMNVEV (reference sequence). The CDR3 DNA follows: TGTGCCAGCAGATGGACAGGGGGCCCGTCTGGTCCTAGCGGGATATTAGATACGCAGTATTTT. It specifies CASRWTGGPSGPSGILDTQYF.

V usage is TRBV11-1 and J usage is TRBJ2-3; 7 nucleotides match TRBD1. V lost 5 bases and J lost 4; bases outside the gene matches: 9. The CDR3 consists of 15 residues. Germline-derived CDR1 and CDR2 are SGHAT and FQDESV (reference sequence). Written as DNA, the CDR3 is TGTGCCAGCAGCGAACGGACAGGTGCCGCAGATACGCAGTATTTT. Amino acids: CASSERTGAADTQYF. Combining the CDR3 with reference TRBV11-1 and TRBJ2-3 gives the whole variable domain EAEVAQSPRYKITEKSQAVAFWCDPISGHATLYWYRQILGQGPELLVQFQDESVVDDSQLPKDRFSAERLKGVDSTLKIQPAELGDSAMYLCASSERTGAADTQYFGPGTRLTVL.

The gene calls are TRBV7-9 and TRBJ1-1; TRBD1 might be the D (5 bases). Trimming shortened V by 3 bases and J by 1 base, and 15 bases separated the two germline ends. Germline V CDR1 and CDR2: SEHNR, FQNEAQ (reference sequence). The CDR3 length is 16 residues. The CDR3 DNA reads TGTGCCAGCAGCTTTCCGGACATCGACCAGAACACTGAAGCTTTCTTT. Translated, it gives CASSFPDIDQNTEAFF.

The chain combines TRBV2 with TRBJ1-3, with unresolved D. The CDR3 totals 16 residues. Trimming left V 2 bases short and J 0 bases short, with 11 bases between. CDR1 and CDR2 from the germline V gene are SNHLY and FYNNEI. The CDR3 loop reads CASSELSRYSGNTIYF. The CDR3 bases are TGTGCCAGCAGTGAATTGTCCAGGTACTCTGGAAACACCATATATTTT.

V and J are TRBV11-3 and TRBJ2-7, with TRBD1 matching over 7 bases. The CDR3 totals 11 residues. V gave up 5 bases and J gave up 11 bases; unmatched junction bases: 6. The germline V gene has CDR1 SGHNT and CDR2 YENEEA. The CDR3 bases are TGTGCCAGCAGCCTCCGACAGGGTAAGTACTTC. Translation: CASSLRQGKYF.

The V and J genes are TRBV11-2 and TRBJ2-2; weak D call: TRBD1 (5 bases). The ends were cut back, 5 bases at V and 4 bases at J, with 17 bases in the middle. This CDR3 is built from 16 residues. Germline V gene sequence: CDR1 SGHAT, CDR2 FQNNGV. CDR3 DNA: TGTGCCAGCAGCCAAGATGCAGGGTGGATCACCGGGGAGCTGTTTTTT. This codes for CASSQDAGWITGELFF.

The V and J genes are TRBV14 and TRBJ2-1; D ambiguous. CDR1 is SGHDN and CDR2 is FVKESK in the germline V gene. V was shortened by 1 base and J by 3 bases, with 10 bases between the two germline ends. This CDR3 is 15 amino acids long. CDR3: CASSQGLPGYNEQFF. The CDR3 DNA follows: TGTGCCAGCAGCCAAGGACTCCCGGGCTACAATGAGCAGTTCTTC.

The chain is built from TRBV27 and TRBJ2-3, with 7 bases lining up with TRBD2. CDR3 length: 16 amino acids. Germline trimming cut 1 base from V and 3 bases from J; bases unmatched to any gene: 7. Germline CDR1 reads MNHEY; CDR2 reads SMNVEV (reference sequence). CDR3 nucleotides: TGTGCCAGCAGTTTATTGGTGGGAGGGCCTACAGATACGCAGTATTTT. Its translation: CASSLLVGGPTDTQYF.